Each of the 8 T cell receptor beta chains below was sequenced from the same sample in a study of T cells in Graves' hyperthyroidism and ophthalmopathy. Template material for amplifying TCR beta CDR3 regions consisted of RNA transcripts. In the first-round RT-PCR of the TCR CDR3, the HTBI primer set was used. TCRdb re-derived calls from the multiplex PCR reads in MiXCR, one entry per CDR3 protein. The repertoire holds about 350,000 distinct CDR3 sequences, with roughly 13% as singletons. The specimen was blood. Receptors originate from a woman aged 40-49 years with Graves' ophthalmopathy.

This clonotype was picked up many times. The V call is TRBV12-3 or TRBV12-4, the J call TRBJ1-3; 9 bases line up with TRBD1. The J segment lost 1 base and the V segment lost 5 bases, leaving 6 bases of the junction unmatched. The CDR3 is 16 amino acids. CDR3: CASSAGTGRSGNTIYF. CDR3 DNA sequence: TGTGCCAGCAGTGCCGGGACAGGGAGATCTGGAAACACCATATATTTT.

V gene TRBV3-1 combines with J gene TRBJ2-1; 14 nucleotides line up with TRBD2. CDR1 and CDR2 (germline): LGHDT, YNNKEL (reference sequence). Trimming at V came to 4 bases and at J to 7 bases, leaving 6 bases not matched to a gene. The CDR3 consists of 16 residues. Here the CDR3 reads CASSLGLAGGQNEQFF. CDR3 DNA sequence: TGTGCCAGCAGCCTTGGACTAGCGGGAGGCCAAAATGAGCAGTTCTTC.

This clonotype was seen at least ten times. The chain links TRBV6-2 or TRBV6-3 to TRBJ2-7, with D tentatively TRBD1 (6 bases). V was shortened by 7 bases and J by 3 bases, with 16 bases between the two germline ends. The CDR3 covers 14 residues. Germline CDR1 is MNHEY and CDR2 is SVGEGT. The CDR3 DNA sequence: TGTGCCAGCACCCTACAGGGATCTGTCTACGAGCAGTACTTC. Its translation is CASTLQGSVYEQYF.

This clonotype occurred a few times. This chain joins TRBV20-1 and TRBJ2-7; a possible D gene is TRBD1 (6 bases). The germline V gene encodes CDR1 DFQATT and CDR2 SNEGSKA (reference sequence). V shed 1 base and J shed 0 bases, with 10 bases lying between them. The CDR3 has 14 residues. The CDR3 reads CSARVTGSSYEQYF. The CDR3 DNA reads as TGCAGTGCTAGAGTTACAGGGAGCTCCTACGAGCAGTACTTC.

The genes are TRBV18 and TRBJ1-3; no reliable D call. The CDR3 has 12 amino acids. In germline, CDR1 is KGHSH, CDR2 LQKENI. V lost 2 bases and J lost 6, with 5 bases in between. The DNA of the CDR3 is TGTGCCAGCTCACCAGACGCAAACACCATATATTTT. Translating it yields CASSPDANTIYF.

This clonotype was seen at least ten times. The rearrangement joins TRBV20-1 to TRBJ1-5; perhaps TRBD1 as D (6 bases). The CDR3 totals 13 residues. Trimming shortened V by 7 bases and J by 3 bases, and 13 bases separated the two germline ends. Germline V gives CDR1 DFQATT, CDR2 SNEGSKA (reference sequence). The CDR3 coding sequence is TGCAGTGTCTCGGACAGAGCCAATCAGCCCCAGCATTTT. Encoded protein: CSVSDRANQPQHF.

This clonotype was detected only a few times. CDR3 nucleotides: TGTGCCAGCAGCCAAGGGGTGTGGGCCGGGGAGCTGTTTTTT. Protein product: CASSQGVWAGELFF. This rearrangement joins TRBV6-1 to TRBJ2-2, with a tentative D call TRBD1 (5 bases). CDR1 and CDR2 from the germline V gene are MNHNS and SASEGT. This CDR3 contains 14 residues. V lost 6 bases and J 6 bases, leaving 14 bases between the germline ends.

As regards this clonotype: A read error may be the cause here, since a much bigger clone is one base away. The chain links TRBV20-1 to TRBJ2-7; D is unclear. Germline CDR1 is DFQATT and CDR2 is SNEGSKA (reference sequence). V was pared by 2 bases and J by 3 bases, with 14 bases between. The CDR3 is 14 amino acids. The CDR3 is CSARPTYRIYEQYF. The DNA of the CDR3 is TGCAGTGCTAGACCCACTTATAGAATCTACGAGCAGTACTTC.